These 2 T cell receptor beta chains were all obtained from the same sample, sequenced in a study of tumor and adjacent non-tumor tissue in lung cancer. A modified ARM-PCR protocol with three rounds of nested PCR amplified TCRbeta. TCRdb processed the multiplex PCR reads anew with MiXCR; each CDR3 protein has one entry. The sample shows around 86,000 distinct CDR3 sequences, roughly 72% of them seen only once. No cell sorting was done before RNA was extracted from the tissue. The sequencing sample was made of lung tumor tissue. Receptors were obtained from a woman between 40 and 50 years old with non-small cell lung cancer.

Many counts were recorded for this clonotype. V is TRBV29-1 and J is TRBJ1-5; 7 nucleotides agree with TRBD1. The CDR3 is 13 amino acids. Germline V gives CDR1 SQVTM, CDR2 ANQGSEA. The CDR3 sequence is CTPRWDRDQPQHF. For the CDR3, the DNA is TGCACCCCCAGATGGGACAGAGATCAGCCCCAGCATTTT.

A remark on this clonotype: The junction and the germline gene differ at one end; a read error may be behind it. The chain uses TRBV6-6 and TRBJ2-7; a possible D gene is TRBD1 (6 bases). This CDR3 contains 14 residues. Germline values: CDR1 MNHNY, CDR2 SVGAGI (reference sequence). The CDR3 protein is CVSSYLRDKDEQYF. CDR3 nucleotide sequence: TGTGTCAGCAGTTATCTTCGGGACAAGGACGAGCAGTATTTC.